Presented here are 20 T cell receptor beta chains from one specimen sequenced in a study of T-cell reconstitution after alpha-beta-depleted transplantation in children. Molecular barcoding with unique molecular identifiers was used for the TCRbeta library. Via MiXCR, TCRdb re-called the PCR reads, giving one row per CDR3 protein. The sample yields about 420,000 distinct CDR3 sequences, 16% seen once. The source was PBMCs, mostly from graft donor cells, collected 360 days after TCRalphabeta/CD19-depleted stem cell transplant. The receptors originated from a boy less than two years old who had a stem cell transplant for Wiskott-Aldrich syndrome, so the T cells may come from the graft donor.

There are a few counts of this clonotype. The chain is built from TRBV5-1 and TRBJ1-4; D ambiguous. The CDR3 totals 13 residues. Germline values: CDR1 SGHRS, CDR2 YFSETQ. Trimming took off 5 bases at V and 7 bases at J, with 12 bases between the two ends. The CDR3 reads CASSWRGGEKLFF. Written as DNA, the CDR3 is TGCGCCAGCAGTTGGAGAGGAGGTGAAAAACTGTTTTTT.

V gene TRBV5-4 combines with J gene TRBJ1-6; 7 bases are a match to TRBD1. This CDR3 has 15 amino acids. Germline CDR1 SGHNT, CDR2 YYREEE (reference sequence). J gave up 10 bases and V 4 bases, and 11 bases lay outside the gene matches. Here the CDR3 reads CASSEQQGRRSPLHF. CDR3 nucleotides: TGTGCCAGCAGCGAGCAACAGGGGAGAAGGTCACCCCTCCACTTT.

The chain couples TRBV12-3 or TRBV12-4 to TRBJ2-7; weak D call: TRBD1 (5 bases). V was trimmed by 6 bases and J by 4 bases, leaving 10 bases between them. This CDR3 region has 12 residues. The CDR3 reads CASSHTGYEQYF. The CDR3, as DNA: TGTGCCAGCAGCCACACAGGTTACGAGCAGTACTTC.

The chain uses TRBV29-1 and TRBJ2-3; 12 bases align to TRBD2. CDR1 and CDR2 from the germline V gene are SQVTM and ANQGSEA. Trimming at V came to 1 base and at J to 2 bases, leaving 4 bases not matched to a gene. The CDR3 sequence is 16 residues long. The CDR3 coding sequence is TGCAGCGTTGAAGCGACTAGCGGGGGACACACAGATACGCAGTATTTT. It translates to CSVEATSGGHTDTQYF.

The J gene is TRBJ1-4, the V gene TRBV30; D call uncertain. V was cut by 0 bases and J by 5 bases, with 10 bases left in between. The germline CDR1 and CDR2 sequences are GTSNPN and SVGIG (reference sequence). This CDR3 comprises 14 residues. DNA for the CDR3: TGTGCCTGGAGTGTTCGGGCCCTGAATGAAAAACTGTTTTTT. Translation: CAWSVRALNEKLFF.

Here the CDR3 DNA reads TGTGCCATCAGACAGGGGGGGATCAATGAGCAGTTCTTC. Its translation: CAIRQGGINEQFF. The chain uses TRBV10-3 and TRBJ2-1; possibly TRBD1 for D (8 bases). This CDR3 contains 13 residues. Germline V lookup: CDR1 ENHRY, CDR2 SYGVKD. The V end lost 6 bases, the J end lost 6 bases, and 12 bases lay between the germline ends.

V gene TRBV7-2 combines with J gene TRBJ2-5; D might be TRBD1 (5 bases). From germline, CDR1 is SGHTA and CDR2 FQGNSA. The CDR3 has 15 amino acids. Trimming removed 1 base from V and 2 bases from J, with 11 bases in between. CDR3 nucleotides: TGTGCCAGCAGCTTAGGCCCAGGGTCGCAAGAGACCCAGTACTTC. Translating gives CASSLGPGSQETQYF.

J is TRBJ1-4 and V is TRBV6-5, with D perhaps matching TRBD1 (6 bases). Germline V gene data show CDR1 as MNHEY and CDR2 as SVGAGI. The CDR3 loop spans 14 amino acids. Trimming took 2 bases from V and 8 from J, leaving 12 bases between them. CDR3 amino acids: CASSYLRGREKLFF. Written as DNA, the CDR3 is TGTGCCAGCAGTTACCTGAGGGGGAGGGAAAAACTGTTTTTT.

This clonotype has more than one count but fewer than ten. The chain employs TRBV15 and TRBJ2-3; 7 bases are shared with TRBD1. Per germline, CDR1 LNHNV and CDR2 YYDKDF (reference sequence). After removal of 0 bases from V and 3 bases from J, the junction contained 9 bases not matched to a gene. The CDR3 length is 17 residues. CDR3 sequence: CATSREGRGRGTDTQYF. CDR3 nucleotide sequence: TGTGCCACCAGCAGAGAGGGCAGGGGGAGAGGTACAGATACGCAGTATTTT.

V and J are TRBV15 and TRBJ2-7; TRBD2 aligns across 10 bases. The CDR3 extends over 16 amino acids. With 0 bases clipped from V and 2 bases from J, the junction kept 4 bases outside the gene matches. Per germline, CDR1 LNHNV and CDR2 YYDKDF (reference sequence). The CDR3 spells CATSRDLLAGAYEQYF. For the CDR3, the DNA is TGTGCCACCAGCAGAGATCTCCTAGCGGGGGCCTACGAGCAGTACTTC.

The chain has TRBV25-1 and TRBJ2-4; D not resolved. The CDR3 is 14 amino acids. V lost 5 bases and J lost 0, with 8 bases in between. Germline loops: CDR1 MGHDK, CDR2 SYGVNS. CDR3 region: CASSFPGAKNIQYF. DNA for the CDR3: TGTGCCAGCAGTTTCCCTGGAGCCAAAAACATTCAGTACTTC.

This rearrangement joins TRBV5-5 to TRBJ2-5; D is unresolved. V was trimmed by 0 bases and J by 5 bases, leaving 8 bases between them. The CDR3 consists of 13 residues. The germline V gene encodes CDR1 SGHKS and CDR2 YYEKEE (reference sequence). CDR3 protein: CASSLDGRETQYF. The CDR3 DNA follows: TGTGCCAGCAGCTTGGATGGTAGGGAGACCCAGTACTTC.

This clonotype was seen more than once but under ten times. V is TRBV12-3 or TRBV12-4 and J is TRBJ2-1, with TRBD2 identical over 16 bases. V lost 7 bases to trimming and J lost 2 bases; unmatched junction nucleotides: 8. This CDR3 region has 18 residues. CDR3 sequence reads: CASTPGLAGGSTYNEQFF. Here the CDR3 DNA reads TGTGCCAGCACCCCGGGACTAGCGGGGGGGTCAACCTACAATGAGCAGTTCTTC.

This clonotype was seen only a few times. The chain joins TRBV20-1 to TRBJ2-3; 7 bases are a match to TRBD2. The CDR3 runs 17 residues. Trimming cost V 1 base and J 2 bases; bases outside gene matches: 12. Germline V gene sequence: CDR1 DFQATT, CDR2 SNEGSKA (reference sequence). CDR3 protein: CSARANLPSGSTDTQYF. Written as DNA, the CDR3 is TGCAGTGCTAGAGCTAACCTGCCTAGCGGTTCCACAGATACGCAGTATTTT.

This clonotype was seen only a few times. Written as DNA, the CDR3 is TGTGCCTGGAACAGGGGGGATCAGCCCCAGCATTTT. Translated: CAWNRGDQPQHF. The rearrangement links TRBV30 to TRBJ1-5; 8 bases align to TRBD1. Trimming cost V 4 bases and J 5 bases; bases outside gene matches: 1. The CDR3 length is 12 residues. Germline V gene sequence: CDR1 GTSNPN, CDR2 SVGIG (reference sequence).

The chain has TRBV12-3 or TRBV12-4 and TRBJ2-7, with 7 bases matching TRBD2. The CDR3 covers 12 residues. V lost 11 bases, J lost 7 bases, and 11 bases stayed unmatched. The chain's CDR3 is CASRWGGWEQYF. In DNA, the CDR3 is TGTGCCTCCAGGTGGGGGGGTTGGGAGCAGTACTTC.

This clonotype was detected only a few times. The V and J genes are TRBV19 and TRBJ2-1; no definite D call. The CDR3 contains 12 residues. Germline V gives CDR1 LNHDA, CDR2 SQIVND (reference sequence). V gave up 5 bases and J gave up 12 bases, with 14 bases separating them. The CDR3 nucleotides are TGTGCCAGTAGTCTCCTCTTGGGTCTGCAGTTCTTC. This translates into CASSLLLGLQFF.

The chain has TRBV15 and TRBJ2-2; D ambiguous. The CDR3 extends over 13 amino acids. Germline V gene data show CDR1 as LNHNV and CDR2 as YYDKDF (reference sequence). Trimming removed 0 bases from V and 9 bases from J, with 8 bases in between. CDR3 nucleotides: TGTGCCACCAGCAGAGACCGAGCCTGGGAGCTGTTTTTT. Amino acid sequence: CATSRDRAWELFF.

The V and J genes are TRBV29-1 and TRBJ2-3; a weak D match, TRBD1 (6 bases). The length of the CDR3 is 12 residues. V lost 5 bases, J lost 4 bases, and 10 bases lay in between. From germline, CDR1 is SQVTM and CDR2 ANQGSEA. The CDR3 loop reads CSVQGTPDTQYF. The CDR3 nucleotides are TGCAGCGTTCAGGGGACCCCAGATACGCAGTATTTT.

Only a few counts were recorded for this clonotype. As DNA, the CDR3 is TGTGCCAGCAGTGATTGGACAGCTTATAATTCACCCCTCCACTTT. Translation: CASSDWTAYNSPLHF. The rearrangement links TRBV6-1 to TRBJ1-6; a weak D match, TRBD1 (6 bases). The CDR3 sequence is 15 residues long. Germline V gives CDR1 MNHNS, CDR2 SASEGT. Deletions cut 3 bases from V and 4 bases from J, with 10 bases between.